The 25 T cell receptor beta chains listed next were all sequenced from one sample in a study of T cells in women clearing cervical HPV infection. TCRdb's copy holds only in-frame clones and misses some; the assay was immunoSEQ multiplex PCR. Recorded for this sample: about 36,000 clones. The sample taken for sequencing was blood buffy coat. These receptors all stem from a woman between 18 and 75 years old with a cervical HPV16 infection that either progressed to CIN3+ or cleared (not recorded which).

Comment on this clone: The read terminates 3 residues before the CDR3 end, so the remaining end is supplied by the germline J gene. The gene calls are TRBV6-1 and TRBJ2-7; D is perhaps TRBD1 (5 bases). Germline CDR1 reads MNHNS; CDR2 reads SASEGT. V was clipped by 4 bases and J by 6 bases, with 19 bases between them. The CDR3 totals 15 residues. Partial CDR3 DNA: TGTGCCAGCAGTGTCATACCCTCAGGGCAGAGCGAG. Translation: CASSVIPSGQSE. The CDR3 reads in full as CASSVIPSGQSEQYF.

About this clone itself: Read sequence stops 3 residues before the CDR3 end, and the germline J gene provides the missing end. V and J are TRBV28 and TRBJ2-5, with TRBD1 identical over 10 bases. Germline V gene data show CDR1 as MDHEN and CDR2 as SYDVKM. V lost 4 bases and J lost 5; bases outside the gene matches: 4. This CDR3 is 14 amino acids long. The CDR3 bases that were read are TGTGCCAGCAGTTGGACAGGGGGATGGGAGACC. The encoded protein is CASSWTGGWET. The entire CDR3 reads CASSWTGGWETQYF.

To note about this clone: The CDR3 end falls 3 residues outside the read, so it is completed with the germline J gene. The J gene is TRBJ2-7, the V gene TRBV2; 7 bases match TRBD1. V shed 7 bases and J 0 bases; nucleotides not matched to a gene: 6. Germline assignment: CDR1 SNHLY and CDR2 FYNNEI. This CDR3 is built from 14 residues. CDR3 DNA, as far as it was read: TGTGCCAGCAACCAGGGGGTGATCTCCTACGAG. Translated: CASNQGVISYE. The CDR3 reads in full as CASNQGVISYEQYF.

Worth noting for this clone: The read comes to an end 3 residues before the CDR3 does, leaving the germline J gene to fill in the end. This chain uses TRBV5-6 with TRBJ2-7, with D possibly being TRBD1 or TRBD2 (7 bases each). V gave up 5 bases and J gave up 3 bases, with 18 bases separating them. Per the germline V gene, CDR1 is SGHDT and CDR2 is YYEEEE. The length of the CDR3 is 15 residues. CDR3 sequence: CASRGEGAAGYEQYF. The part of the CDR3 DNA that was read is TGTGCCAGCAGGGGGGAGGGGGCAGCAGGCTACGAG.

Concerning this clone itself: The sequenced fragment ends 3 residues before the CDR3 boundary, so the rest is inferred from the germline J gene. The gene calls are TRBV7-3 and TRBJ1-2; D unresolved. The germline V gene encodes CDR1 SGHTA and CDR2 FQGTGA. The CDR3 runs 14 residues. The CDR3 loop reads CASSLMGHTDTYTF. Incomplete CDR3 DNA: TGTGCCAGCAGCTTAATGGGTCACACAGATACC.

Incomplete CDR3 DNA: TGTGCCAGTAGTTTTACCTGGACTAGCGGGGGAAATGAG. Its translation is CASSFTWTSGGNE. The CDR3, in full, reads CASSFTWTSGGNEQFF. The chain is built from TRBV19 and TRBJ2-1; 13 nucleotides align to TRBD2. The CDR3 end falls 3 residues outside the read, so it is completed with the germline J gene. Germline V gives CDR1 LNHDA, CDR2 SQIVND (reference sequence). This CDR3 is built from 16 residues. V lost 5 bases to trimming and J lost 7 bases; unmatched junction nucleotides: 8.

In the case of this clone: With the read ending 3 residues before the CDR3 end, the germline J gene is used to fill in that end. The sample holds other DNA sequences that translate to the same CDR3. This chain links TRBV2 with TRBJ2-3; D gene unclear. Germline CDR1 and CDR2: SNHLY and FYNNEI. This CDR3 contains 15 residues. Trimming left V 0 bases short and J 6 bases short, with 13 bases between. The CDR3 bases that were read are TGTGCCAGCAGTGAAGCCGGTCCATTCACGGATACG. It encodes CASSEAGPFTDT. In full, the CDR3 is CASSEAGPFTDTQYF. The whole variable domain, remainder taken from reference TRBV2 and TRBJ2-3, is EPEVTQTPSHQVTQMGQEVILRCVPISNHLYFYWYRQILGQKVEFLVSFYNNEISEKSEIFDDQFSVERPDGSNFTLKIRSTKLEDSAMYFCASSEAGPFTDTQYFGPGTRLTVL.

Notes on this clone: The CDR3 is cut off 3 residues early in the read; its end comes from the germline J gene. The V and J genes are TRBV2 and TRBJ2-5; D gene ambiguous. V gave up 4 bases and J gave up 2 bases, with 8 bases separating them. The CDR3 loop spans 13 amino acids. Germline CDR1 and CDR2: SNHLY and FYNNEI. The CDR3 region is CASSVRVQETQYF. The CDR3 DNA, read in part, is TGTGCCAGCAGTGTTAGGGTGCAAGAGACC.

Concerning this clone itself: The CDR3 goes on 3 residues after the read ends, and that part is filled in from the germline J gene. This chain uses TRBV7-3 with TRBJ1-1; D remains unclear. Germline CDR1 SGHTA, CDR2 FQGTGA. V lost 5 bases and J lost 2, with 9 bases in between. This CDR3 region has 13 residues. CDR3 residues: CASSGDTNTEAFF. CDR3 DNA (partial): TGTGCCAGCAGCGGTGACACCAACACTGAA.

In regard to this clone: The CDR3 extends 3 residues past the end of the read, so its final part is completed from the germline J gene. V usage is TRBV5-1 and J usage is TRBJ2-5, with 9 bases lining up with TRBD2. After removal of 6 bases from V and 5 bases from J, the junction contained 8 bases not matched to a gene. Germline values: CDR1 SGHRS, CDR2 YFSETQ. This CDR3 contains 14 residues. The CDR3: CASTPLAGEETQYF. The sequenced part of the CDR3 DNA is TGCGCCAGCACACCATTAGCGGGGGAGGAGACC.

Turning to this clone: The read halts 3 residues ahead of the CDR3 end, with the missing end drawn from the germline J gene. The J gene is TRBJ1-4, the V gene TRBV2; 7 bases fit TRBD1. The germline gives CDR1 SNHLY, CDR2 FYNNEI. V lost 2 bases to trimming and J lost 1 base; unmatched junction nucleotides: 1. This CDR3 has 15 amino acids. The CDR3 DNA, read in part, is TGTGCCAGCAGTGAACAGGGGGGAACTAATGAAAAA. It translates to CASSEQGGTNEK. The full CDR3 protein reads CASSEQGGTNEKLFF.

CDR3 bases read: TGTGCCAGCAGTACACACGTAGCGGGGGGGAGCAATGAG. It codes for CASSTHVAGGSNE. In full, the CDR3 reads CASSTHVAGGSNEQFF. The rearrangement joins TRBV2 to TRBJ2-1; 11 positions match TRBD2. The CDR3 end is not reached by the read, which stops 3 residues before it; the germline J gene fills it in. Germline lookup yields CDR1 SNHLY and CDR2 FYNNEI. The CDR3 runs to 16 residues. V shed 5 bases and J 6 bases; nucleotides not matched to a gene: 9.

About this clone itself: The read stops 3 residues short of the end of the CDR3; the missing end is completed from the germline J gene. The chain couples TRBV4-2 to TRBJ2-2, with 7 positions matching TRBD1. Germline CDR1 is LGHNA and CDR2 is YNFKEQ. The CDR3 spans 13 residues. The part of the CDR3 DNA that was read is TGTGCCAGCAGCGCAAGGAAGGGACAGCTG. Protein product: CASSARKGQL. From start to end, the CDR3 is CASSARKGQLLFF.

Points on this clone: The sequenced fragment ends 3 residues before the CDR3 boundary, so the rest is inferred from the germline J gene. The chain recombines TRBV6-1 with TRBJ1-2; 10 bases fit TRBD1. The CDR3 totals 14 residues. Germline CDR1 reads MNHNS; CDR2 reads SASEGT. CDR3 DNA, as far as it was read: TGTGCCAGCAGTGTACCGGGACAGGGGAGCGAC. Its protein is CASSVPGQGSD. The entire CDR3 sequence reads CASSVPGQGSDYTF.

Worth noting for this clone: The read ends 3 residues shy of where the CDR3 ends; the end is completed using the germline J gene. The gene calls are TRBV2 and TRBJ1-4; D is perhaps TRBD1 (5 bases). CDR3 length: 14 residues. CDR1 SNHLY and CDR2 FYNNEI come from the germline V gene. The CDR3 spells CASSGLAGANVLFF. The CDR3 bases that were read are TGTGCCAGCAGTGGACTGGCTGGGGCCAACGTA.

A word on this clone: The read halts 3 residues ahead of the CDR3 end, with the missing end drawn from the germline J gene. V is TRBV13 and J is TRBJ2-7, with TRBD2 as a possible D gene (7 bases). Trimming left V 5 bases short and J 4 bases short, with 21 bases between. CDR1 is PRHDT and CDR2 is FYEKMQ in the germline V gene (reference sequence). This CDR3 is 16 amino acids long. The sequenced part of the CDR3 DNA is TGTGCCAGCAGCCTACGAGGGGGGGGACTCGATTACGAG. It codes for CASSLRGGGLDYE. The whole CDR3 sequence reads CASSLRGGGLDYEQYF.

About this clone: The DNA ends 3 residues before the CDR3 does, and the rest of the CDR3 is filled in from the germline J gene. At the DNA level, this CDR3 is encoded by other sequences in the same sample as well. The V and J genes are TRBV5-6 and TRBJ1-3, with D possibly TRBD1 on 6 matching bases. Germline-derived CDR1 and CDR2 are SGHDT and YYEEEE. This CDR3 spans 14 amino acids. V lost 3 bases, J lost 0 bases, and 7 bases lay in between. The sequenced CDR3 bases are TGTGCCAGCAGCTGGACAGTCTCTGGAAACACC. This translates into CASSWTVSGNT. In full, the CDR3 is CASSWTVSGNTIYF.

A note on this clone: At one boundary the junction diverges from the germline segment, which might be a read error. The read halts 3 residues ahead of the CDR3 end, with the missing end drawn from the germline J gene. V is TRBV7-7 and J is TRBJ2-3, with TRBD2 matching 8 bases. Germline CDR1 SSHAT, CDR2 FNYEAQ (reference sequence). The CDR3 has 15 amino acids. CDR3: CASSPLAGGLGAQYF. Partial CDR3 DNA: TGTGCTAGCAGCCCCCTAGCGGGTGGTTTGGGGGCG.

Concerning this clone itself: The identical CDR3 is also encoded by other nucleotide sequences in the sample. CDR3 bases read: TGTGCCAGCAGAACGACAAGATACGAG. This codes for CASRTTRYE. The entire CDR3 protein is CASRTTRYEQYF. This sequence joins TRBV6-2 or TRBV6-3 and TRBJ2-7; no clear D gene. The read ends 3 residues shy of where the CDR3 ends; the end is completed using the germline J gene. Trimming shortened V by 6 bases and J by 4 bases, and 10 bases separated the two germline ends. The CDR3 is 12 residues long. CDR1 is MNHEY and CDR2 is SVGEGT in the germline V gene.

Comment on this clone: The observed sequence ends 3 residues before the CDR3 terminus, with the missing tail filled in from the germline J gene. This chain links TRBV18 with TRBJ1-4; 7 nucleotides line up with TRBD1. The CDR3 is made up of 18 amino acids. Germline V gene data show CDR1 as KGHSH and CDR2 as LQKENI. The trim removed 3 bases at V and 1 base at J, leaving 11 bases unmatched. CDR3 sequence: CASSPRDSLSGTNEKLFF. Partial CDR3 DNA: TGTGCCAGCTCACCCAGGGACAGCCTCAGCGGAACTAATGAAAAA.

As to this clone: The CDR3 is cut off 3 residues early in the read; its end comes from the germline J gene. The V and J genes are TRBV9 and TRBJ2-2, with TRBD1 matching over 10 bases. CDR1 is SGDLS and CDR2 is YYNGEE in the germline V gene. This CDR3 region has 15 residues. With V trimmed by 3 bases and J by 5 bases, 4 bases remained unmatched. The CDR3: CASSGQGAGTGELFF. CDR3 bases read: TGTGCCAGCAGCGGACAGGGGGCGGGAACCGGGGAG.

CDR3 amino acids: CAISESGTSSPLHF. The sequenced CDR3 bases are TGTGCCATCAGTGAGTCGGGGACATCGTCACCC. This chain uses TRBV10-3 with TRBJ1-6; D might be TRBD1 (6 bases). The DNA ends 3 residues before the CDR3 does, and the rest of the CDR3 is filled in from the germline J gene. CDR3 length equals 14 residues. Germline lookup yields CDR1 ENHRY and CDR2 SYGVKD. V was clipped by 0 bases and J by 10 bases, with 10 bases between them.

In regard to this clone: Sequencing ends 3 residues short of the CDR3 end; the germline J gene provides the rest. The same CDR3 is also encoded by other DNA sequences in this sample. The chain recombines TRBV5-1 with TRBJ1-5; D call uncertain. CDR3 size: 13 residues. V lost 1 base and J 2 bases, leaving 4 bases between the germline ends. CDR1 and CDR2 (germline): SGHRS, YFSETQ. The CDR3 DNA, read in part, is TGCGCCAGCAGCTTGAGGGGCAATCAGCCC. This translates into CASSLRGNQP. The full CDR3 is CASSLRGNQPQHF. The whole variable domain, filled in from reference TRBV5-1 and TRBJ1-5, reads KAGVTQTPRYLIKTRGQQVTLSCSPISGHRSVSWYQQTPGQGLQFLFEYFSETQRNKGNFPGRFSGRQFSNSRSEMNVSTLELGDSALYLCASSLRGNQPQHFGDGTRLSIL.

Note on this clone: The read is 3 residues too short to cover the CDR3 end, so that end is filled in from the germline J gene. This chain links TRBV12-3 or TRBV12-4 with TRBJ2-2; TRBD2 aligns across 7 bases. The CDR3 runs to 16 residues. V was pared by 7 bases and J by 5 bases, with 13 bases of the junction left unmatched. The CDR3 loop reads CASTPSPGGRTGELFF. The CDR3 bases that were read are TGTGCCAGCACCCCGAGTCCAGGCGGGAGAACCGGGGAG.

The sequenced CDR3 bases are TGTGCCAGCAGTCCGGACACAAACCAAGAGACC. This gives the protein CASSPDTNQET. The entire CDR3 protein reads CASSPDTNQETQYF. V is TRBV28 and J is TRBJ2-5; D may be TRBD1 (5 bases). The missing CDR3 end, 3 residues past where the read stops, is filled in from the germline J gene. CDR1 and CDR2 (germline): MDHEN, SYDVKM. V was pared by 5 bases and J by 0 bases, with 10 bases between. CDR3 length: 14 amino acids.